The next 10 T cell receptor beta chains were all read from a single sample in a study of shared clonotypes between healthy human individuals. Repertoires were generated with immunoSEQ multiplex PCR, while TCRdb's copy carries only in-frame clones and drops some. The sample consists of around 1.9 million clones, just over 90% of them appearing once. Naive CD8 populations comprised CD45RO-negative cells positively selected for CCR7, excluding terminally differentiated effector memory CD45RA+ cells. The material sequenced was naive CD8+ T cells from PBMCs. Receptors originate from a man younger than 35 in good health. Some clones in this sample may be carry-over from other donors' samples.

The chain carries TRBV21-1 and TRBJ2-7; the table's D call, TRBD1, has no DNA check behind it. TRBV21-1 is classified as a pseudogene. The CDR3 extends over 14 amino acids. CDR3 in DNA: TGTGCCAGCAGCAAAGGTCCAGGCTCCTACGAGCAGTACTTC. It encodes CASSKGPGSYEQYF.

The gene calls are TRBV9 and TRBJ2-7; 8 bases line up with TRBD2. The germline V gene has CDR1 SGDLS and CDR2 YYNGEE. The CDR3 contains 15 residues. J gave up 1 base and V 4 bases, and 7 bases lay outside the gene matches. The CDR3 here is CASSKGTSVSYEQYF. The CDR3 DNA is TGTGCCAGCAGCAAGGGGACTAGTGTTTCCTACGAGCAGTACTTC.

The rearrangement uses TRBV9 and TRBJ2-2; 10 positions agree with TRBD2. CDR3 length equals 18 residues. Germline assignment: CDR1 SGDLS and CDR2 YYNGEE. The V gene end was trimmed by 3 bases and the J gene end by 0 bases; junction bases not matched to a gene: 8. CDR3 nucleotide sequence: TGTGCCAGCAGCGCAAACTTAGCGGGAGGTTCGAACACCGGGGAGCTGTTTTTT. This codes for CASSANLAGGSNTGELFF.

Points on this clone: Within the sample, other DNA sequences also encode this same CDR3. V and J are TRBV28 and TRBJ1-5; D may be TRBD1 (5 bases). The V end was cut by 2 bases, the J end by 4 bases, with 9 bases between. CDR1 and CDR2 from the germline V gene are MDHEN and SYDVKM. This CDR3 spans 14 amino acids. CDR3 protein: CASSLRQGNQPQHF. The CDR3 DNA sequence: TGTGCCAGCAGTTTAAGGCAGGGAAATCAGCCCCAGCATTTT.

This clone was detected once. The CDR3, as DNA: TGTGCCAGCAGCTTCGGACGGGCCCAAGAGACCCAGTACTTC. Amino acid sequence: CASSFGRAQETQYF. V gene TRBV7-9 combines with J gene TRBJ2-5; D is ambiguous. Germline V CDR1 and CDR2: SEHNR, FQNEAQ (reference sequence). V was cut by 3 bases and J by 1 base, with 9 bases left in between. This CDR3 contains 14 residues.

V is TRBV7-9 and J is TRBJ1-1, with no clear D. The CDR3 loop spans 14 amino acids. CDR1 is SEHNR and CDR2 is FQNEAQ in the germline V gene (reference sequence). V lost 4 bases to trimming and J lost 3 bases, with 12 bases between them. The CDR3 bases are TGTGCCAGCAGCTCGAAATCGGCAGACACTGAAGCTTTCTTT. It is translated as CASSSKSADTEAFF.

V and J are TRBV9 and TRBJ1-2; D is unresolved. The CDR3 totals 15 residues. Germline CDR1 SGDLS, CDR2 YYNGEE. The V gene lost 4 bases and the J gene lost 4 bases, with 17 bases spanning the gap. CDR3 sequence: CASSSDGPPPYGYTF. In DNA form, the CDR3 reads TGTGCCAGCAGCTCAGATGGGCCTCCACCCTATGGCTACACCTTC.

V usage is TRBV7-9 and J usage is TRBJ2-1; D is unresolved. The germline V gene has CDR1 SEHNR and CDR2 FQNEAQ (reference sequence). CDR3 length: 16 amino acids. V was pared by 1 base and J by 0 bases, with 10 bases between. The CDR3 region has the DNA TGTGCCAGCAGCTTAGGGCAGACCGACTCCTACAATGAGCAGTTCTTC. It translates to CASSLGQTDSYNEQFF.

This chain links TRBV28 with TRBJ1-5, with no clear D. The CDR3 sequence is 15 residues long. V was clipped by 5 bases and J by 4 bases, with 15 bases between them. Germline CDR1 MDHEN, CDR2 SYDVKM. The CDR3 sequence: CASSPVGLGNQPQHF. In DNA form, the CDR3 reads TGTGCCAGCAGTCCGGTGGGGTTAGGGAATCAGCCCCAGCATTTT.

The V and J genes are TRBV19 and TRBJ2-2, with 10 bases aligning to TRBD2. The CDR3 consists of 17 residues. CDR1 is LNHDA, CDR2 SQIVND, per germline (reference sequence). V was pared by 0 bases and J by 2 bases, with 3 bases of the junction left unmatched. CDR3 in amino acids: CASSIDGLAANTGELFF. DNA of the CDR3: TGTGCCAGTAGTATAGACGGACTAGCGGCAAACACCGGGGAGCTGTTTTTT.